The TCR beta chain described here comes from a study of T-cell reconstitution after alpha-beta-depleted transplantation in children. Unique molecular identifiers tagged the TCRbeta library. Each CDR3 protein is one row after TCRdb ran MiXCR on the PCR reads. The sample carries 480,000 or so distinct CDR3 sequences, over 9.5% recorded once. Findings and limits, study-wide: Alpha-beta T cells present about two months after transplant were reported to originate from several hundred expanded graft clones. One year post-transplant, T-cell counts and diversity were largely derived from T cells produced anew. Some patients' high day-60 TCRbeta diversity was traced to surviving recipient T cells and thymic progenitors.

This CDR3 is 15 amino acids long. Germline values: CDR1 SEHNR, CDR2 FQNEAQ (reference sequence). V was shortened by 1 base and J by 0 bases, with 10 bases between the two germline ends. This clonotype showed up many times. Its matching antigen is unknown. The input for sequencing was PBMCs, taken before TCRalphabeta/CD19-depleted stem cell transplant. The receptor was derived from a child younger than 10 with inherited bone marrow failure, due to receive a stem cell transplant. This chain links TRBV7-9 with TRBJ2-7; D possibly matches TRBD1 or TRBD2 (6 bases each). CDR3 bases: TGTGCCAGCAGCTTAGACGGGGGCACCTCCTACGAGCAGTACTTC. Protein sequence: CASSLDGGTSYEQYF.